The 8 T cell receptor beta chains in this list originate from one sample, sequenced in a study of blood T cells in healthy people across ages. A second about 6 to 12 cycle PCR used barcoded and J-beta primers. Using its own MiXCR run on the 5' RACE reads, TCRdb lists one record per CDR3 protein. The data show roughly 500,000 distinct CDR3 sequences, approximately 25% seen once. This sample also appeared in a second study, on T cells of mothers and their children.

Sequencing was performed on blood. The origin of the receptors is a boy between 10 and 17 years old in good health.

This clonotype has only a few counts. This chain uses TRBV4-3 with TRBJ2-5, with D unresolved. The J call may be wrong; the DNA end is better matched by TRBJ2-7. This CDR3 is built from 15 residues. CDR1 LGHNA and CDR2 YSLEER come from the germline V gene. The CDR3 DNA is TGCGCCAGCAGCCATGGCGTCAGGAGCTCCTACGAGCAGTACTTC. It codes for CASSHGVRSSYEQYF.

The rearrangement joins TRBV7-2 to TRBJ1-5; 8 positions match TRBD1. The germline gives CDR1 SGHTA, CDR2 FQGNSA. CDR3 size: 14 residues. The trim removed 5 bases at V and 7 bases at J, leaving 7 bases unmatched. CDR3 in amino acids: CASSQDRDVQPQHF. The CDR3 coding sequence is TGTGCCAGCAGCCAGGACAGGGATGTACAGCCCCAGCATTTT.

The table lists this clonotype with many counts. The junction departs from germline at one end; a sequencing error may be responsible. The CDR3 spells CASSLRQGDEQFF. The CDR3 coding sequence is TGTGCTAGCAGCCTGAGACAGGGTGATGAGCAGTTCTTC. The chain is built from TRBV7-7 and TRBJ2-1, with TRBD1 identical over 7 bases. CDR3 length: 13 residues. Germline CDR1 and CDR2: SSHAT and FNYEAQ (reference sequence).

The table lists this clonotype with a few counts. The J gene is TRBJ1-2, the V gene TRBV7-8, with D perhaps matching TRBD1 (6 bases). Germline CDR1 is SGHVS and CDR2 is FQNEAQ. The germline V and J ends were trimmed by 1 base and 2 bases, with 11 bases remaining between them. The CDR3 length is 15 residues. The CDR3 sequence: CASSLDRDLNYGYTF. CDR3 in DNA: TGTGCCAGCAGCTTAGACAGGGATCTAAACTATGGCTACACCTTC. The full variable domain, its missing parts supplied by reference TRBV7-8 and TRBJ1-2, is GAGVSQSPRYKVAKRGQDVALRCDPISGHVSLFWYQQALGQGPEFLTYFQNEAQLDKSGLPSDRFFAERPEGSVSTLKIQRTQQEDSAVYLCASSLDRDLNYGYTFGSGTRLTVV.

This clonotype has a count of ten or more. The chain combines TRBV20-1 with TRBJ1-4; D is undetermined. Germline CDR1 reads DFQATT; CDR2 reads SNEGSKA (reference sequence). V lost 3 bases, J lost 8 bases, and 10 bases lay in between. The CDR3 is 12 residues long. Here the CDR3 reads CSARDSGEKLFF. In DNA, the CDR3 is TGCAGTGCTAGGGATAGTGGGGAAAAACTGTTTTTT.

This clonotype was recorded a few times. V gene TRBV12-3 or TRBV12-4 combines with J gene TRBJ1-2; D remains unclear. The V end was cut by 4 bases, the J end by 6 bases, with 12 bases between. There are 13 residues in the CDR3. The DNA for the CDR3 is TGTGCCAGCAGTTACACGCGGCAAGATGGCTACACCTTC. Translating gives CASSYTRQDGYTF.

The chain uses TRBV6-2 or TRBV6-3 and TRBJ2-5; 7 bases map to TRBD1. Germline lookup yields CDR1 MNHEY and CDR2 SVGEGT. With V trimmed by 6 bases and J by 7 bases, 17 bases remained unmatched. This CDR3 has 16 residues. The CDR3 DNA follows: TGTGCCAGCAGATCCGCCCAAGGACAGGTGAAGGCGACCCAGTACTTC. As protein: CASRSAQGQVKATQYF.

This clonotype occurred a few times. The gene calls are TRBV4-3 and TRBJ2-7, with D perhaps being TRBD1 or TRBD2 (6 bases each). This CDR3 has 15 residues. Per the germline V gene, CDR1 is LGHNA and CDR2 is YSLEER. V was trimmed by 0 bases and J by 4 bases, leaving 13 bases between them. CDR3 sequence reads: CASSQDPGASYEQYF. The CDR3 DNA is TGCGCCAGCAGCCAAGATCCGGGGGCCAGTTACGAGCAGTACTTC.